This paragraph covers one TCR beta chain sequence. The clone's antigen remains unknown. The entry originates in a study of cytomegalovirus exposure and HLA in healthy donors (TCRdb year 2017). Regarding the study in general: An earlier analysis of some 500 of the donors reported 250 to 300 Gb of sequence data and 100 million to 130 million unique TCR beta sequences from about 200 million T cells. Around 330 gigabases of sequencing data and about 92 million unique TCR sequences made up an early release that covered around 640 HLA-typed donors. Of the approximately 400 genotyped donors, around 81% fell in the genetic ancestry cluster associated with self-reported Caucasian donors. The aim of the study was to test whether cataloging public T cell receptors could identify signatures of past pathogen exposure. The study profiled the T cell repertoires of hundreds of subjects by immunosequencing and related them to cytomegalovirus serostatus. Besides the first cohort of approximately 710 subjects, a separate validation cohort made up of over a hundred different subjects was used. High-throughput TCR immunosequencing, statistical association of individual TCRs with disease status, and machine learning were combined to predict cytomegalovirus infection status. A later analysis re-examined previously published TCR beta repertoires from just over 650 donors and added high-resolution HLA genotyping to investigate patterns of TCR occurrence. In the later analysis, no new phenotypic data were used to find candidate immune exposures; instead, reliance was placed on TCR beta sequences and their occurrence across donors. An earlier analysis of 500 to 750 of the donors applied high-throughput TCR beta sequencing to assess whether each TCR beta V gene segment acted as functional or pseudogenic. Donor age, sex, ethnicity and CMV serostatus were compiled alongside the repertoire data. Genome-wide SNP genotypes for about three fifths of the roughly 670 donors were used in a later genetic analysis, which treated that subset as a discovery cohort. All discovery cohort repertoires had been generated using a single sequencing platform. Class I and class II HLA loci were covered by the typing at four-digit resolution. Typing coverage differed by locus: A, B, C, DRB1 and DQB1 were typed in roughly 629-630 donors, DQA1 in roughly 500, DPA1 in around 600, and DPB1 in 450 to 490. Because of strong linkage in the cohort, roughly 5 DR-DQ haplotypes were treated as single units for association and clustering. Among over 350 genotyped donors of the cohort, an average of about 240,000 unique TCR beta nucleotide sequences were sequenced per donor, 15% to 20% of them non-productive. Overall study outcomes, separate from this receptor: The cohort was sequenced for TCR beta chains only, and without alpha or paired-chain data the features that could be detected were limited. A later analysis associated 15,000 or so TCR beta sequences with specific HLA alleles at a false discovery rate of 0.05. Broadly in line with IMGT annotations, most TCR beta V segments showed up in productive rearrangements about 90% or about 30% of the time in an earlier analysis of 587 of the donors. Because HLA typing was unavailable for some donors at each locus, only the typed subset was used in association tests. A later genetic analysis reported fewer N-insertions in productive TCRs among donors in an Asian-associated ancestry cluster than the roughly 650-donor mean. The authors suggested that the approach could potentially be extended to other disease states and immunological phenotypes. The classifier was reported to diagnose cytomegalovirus status with high specificity and sensitivity in both the original cohort and the validation cohort. Strong co-occurrence of HLA alleles, especially DR and DQ, made assigning TCR associations to individual alleles difficult. A further reported finding was that TCR beta sequences accurately predicted the HLA-A and HLA-B alleles for most subjects in the first cohort. Most TCR sequences were seen in very few donors, while some public TCRs were found in many individuals. A later genetic analysis associated a missense DCLRE1C variant with V-gene and J-gene trimming of TCR beta chains, and an independent cohort replicated the association. Three of the identified cytomegalovirus-associated TCR beta chains were confirmed in vitro to be specific for cytomegalovirus antigens. The sequencing pipeline was judged likely to have produced a cluster of highly shared sequence variants as a technical artifact. Presence/absence analyses assumed roughly uniform sequencing depth across donors, an assumption that may not hold. In a later analysis, most CMV-associated TCR beta chains were found to appear HLA-restricted, with HLA associations seemingly driven largely by CMV exposure. The study listed 164 TCR beta chains as associated with cytomegalovirus. Some IMGT-functional V segments, including TRBV6-2 and TRBV6-3, could not be distinguished by the 87-base-pair reads and were therefore excluded. A later analysis found that HLA-associated TCR beta chains were more clonally expanded and had lower generation probabilities than equally common non-associated chains. A later analysis found that TCR association rates varied across HLA loci, with DRB1 alleles showing the most associated TCRs and HLA-C alleles the fewest. Correlated functional status among segregating V segments might reflect linkage disequilibrium, but an unknown experimental factor could not be ruled out. Several of the top co-occurrence clusters appeared to be linked to parvovirus B19, influenza, CMV and Epstein-Barr virus, according to a later analysis. About 17 rarely observed V segments, including chromosome 9 orphons, were excluded from the earlier analysis of several hundred of the donors because counts were too low. The only immune exposure information available for the cohort was CMV serostatus.

In total, more than 500 healthy bone marrow donors made up the cohort. At the time of sampling, every cohort member was nominally healthy, though immune exposures that went unrecorded were likely present. The donor was CMV seronegative and belonged to the group of 380 or so seronegative cohort members. Every donor gave a peripheral blood sample, and the peripheral blood mononuclear cells from that sample were used for TCR beta sequencing. The Qiagen DNeasy Blood Extraction Kit was used to extract genomic DNA from the blood cell samples. A distance of 16 bases separates the germline ends of V and J, which lose 2 bases and 6 bases respectively. Via the germline V gene, CDR1 is MNHNS and CDR2 SASEGT. Taken from cysteine to phenylalanine, the CDR3 has 16 residues. The CDR3 DNA has 48 bases and is translated from base 1. Receptor libraries were prepared by the immunoSEQ multiplex PCR assay. For the multiplex PCR, a mixture combining 60 forward primers for TCR Vbeta segments and 13 reverse primers for TCR Jbeta segments was used. The CDR3 region of rearranged TCR beta genes was amplified from genomic DNA with a multiplex PCR assay. The amplified TCR beta libraries were sequenced on the Illumina HiSeq System as 87-base-pair reads. From the authors' description of their analysis: In a later analysis, roughly 80 million unique TCR beta chains were counted across the approximately 640 repertoires, and around 10 million of these chains were shared by at least two donors. To remove PCR and sequencing errors, raw reads were error-corrected and collapsed into unique sequences using a nearest-neighbor algorithm that merged closely related sequences. CDR3 sequences were aligned to IMGT reference sequences to assign V, D and J gene segments. For a sequence to be retained, a match of at least six nucleotides to both a V gene segment and a J gene segment was required. Rearrangements were called productive when the CDR3 lacked stop codons and stayed in frame with V and J; all others were non-productive. Following IMGT convention, CDR3 was defined as the stretch from the second conserved V-encoded cysteine to the conserved J-encoded phenylalanine. Sequences without an unambiguous match to a single V gene segment were excluded from the earlier analysis of about 630 of the donors. In an earlier analysis of approximately 550 of the donors, V segments were called functional above 56.7% productive rearrangements and were called segregating when the between-donor standard deviation exceeded 5%. To diagnose cytomegalovirus status from the catalog of TCR beta chain sequences, a statistical classification framework was built. V and J gene assignment, in a later analysis, came from comparing TCR nucleotide sequences with IMGT/GENE-DB human TR gene sequences. A later analysis assigned CDR3 sequences and most-parsimonious VDJ recombination scenarios with the TCRdist pipeline. A later analysis defined each TCR beta chain by its CDR3 amino acid sequence plus V-gene family, and excluded reads lacking a unique V-gene family. A later analysis removed several hundred highly shared, low-generation-probability nucleotide sequences to deal with suspected cross-contamination and a sequencing artifact. In a later analysis, a clonal expansion index for each public chain was calculated from normalized within-repertoire ranks of inferred template counts. In a later analysis, generation probabilities were computed with a VDJ recombination model fitted to out-of-frame rearrangements, and the resulting probabilities were checked against IGoR. Hypergeometric tests were used in a later analysis to score TCR-TCR, TCR-HLA and TCR-CMV co-occurrence, with a repertoire-size bias correction applied to the TCR pairs. False discovery rates were estimated in a later analysis by permuting HLA or CMV assignments 20 times. In a later analysis, co-occurring TCRs were grouped using DBSCAN, and TCRdist sequence similarity was added for clustering within HLA-allele-positive subsets. Co-occurrence clustering excluded repertoires with fewer than 30,000 or more than 120,000 public chains, plus five with anomalous nucleotide sharing. The table was pulled from immuneACCESS by TCRdb, which kept in-frame rearrangements only. Such tables lose some clones; where checked, under half of the loss comes from unresolved V genes, and the rest has no known cause. V, J and clone size are those of that table, while D and trimming were read from the DNA. This sample's records show some 84,000 clones. The ten largest clones add up to about 0.5% of the sample.

This clonotype originated in a man aged 50 or older in good health and CMV-seronegative. The chain employs TRBV6-1 and TRBJ2-2; 6 matching bases give a weak D call of TRBD2. Sequenced material: PBMCs. The sequenced DNA: TGTGCCAGCAGTGAATGGGGGTCGGGGGATCCCGGGGAGCTGTTTTTT. Its protein is CASSEWGSGDPGELFF.